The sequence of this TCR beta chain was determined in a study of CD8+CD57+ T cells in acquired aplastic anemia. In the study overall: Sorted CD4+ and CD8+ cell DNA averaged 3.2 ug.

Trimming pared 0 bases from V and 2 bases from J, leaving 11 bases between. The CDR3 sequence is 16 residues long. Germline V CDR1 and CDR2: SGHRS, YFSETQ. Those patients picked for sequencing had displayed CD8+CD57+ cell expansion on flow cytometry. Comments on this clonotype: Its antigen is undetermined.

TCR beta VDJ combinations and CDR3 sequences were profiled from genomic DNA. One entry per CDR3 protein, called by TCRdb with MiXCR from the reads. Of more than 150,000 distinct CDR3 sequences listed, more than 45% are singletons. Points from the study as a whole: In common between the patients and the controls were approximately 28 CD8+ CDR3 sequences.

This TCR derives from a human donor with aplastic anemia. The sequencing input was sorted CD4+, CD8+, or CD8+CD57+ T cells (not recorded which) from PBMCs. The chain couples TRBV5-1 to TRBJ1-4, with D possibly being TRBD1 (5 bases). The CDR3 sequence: CASSLALGGTNEKLFF. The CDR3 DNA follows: TGCGCCAGCAGCTTGGCTCTTGGGGGGACTAATGAAAAACTGTTTTTT.